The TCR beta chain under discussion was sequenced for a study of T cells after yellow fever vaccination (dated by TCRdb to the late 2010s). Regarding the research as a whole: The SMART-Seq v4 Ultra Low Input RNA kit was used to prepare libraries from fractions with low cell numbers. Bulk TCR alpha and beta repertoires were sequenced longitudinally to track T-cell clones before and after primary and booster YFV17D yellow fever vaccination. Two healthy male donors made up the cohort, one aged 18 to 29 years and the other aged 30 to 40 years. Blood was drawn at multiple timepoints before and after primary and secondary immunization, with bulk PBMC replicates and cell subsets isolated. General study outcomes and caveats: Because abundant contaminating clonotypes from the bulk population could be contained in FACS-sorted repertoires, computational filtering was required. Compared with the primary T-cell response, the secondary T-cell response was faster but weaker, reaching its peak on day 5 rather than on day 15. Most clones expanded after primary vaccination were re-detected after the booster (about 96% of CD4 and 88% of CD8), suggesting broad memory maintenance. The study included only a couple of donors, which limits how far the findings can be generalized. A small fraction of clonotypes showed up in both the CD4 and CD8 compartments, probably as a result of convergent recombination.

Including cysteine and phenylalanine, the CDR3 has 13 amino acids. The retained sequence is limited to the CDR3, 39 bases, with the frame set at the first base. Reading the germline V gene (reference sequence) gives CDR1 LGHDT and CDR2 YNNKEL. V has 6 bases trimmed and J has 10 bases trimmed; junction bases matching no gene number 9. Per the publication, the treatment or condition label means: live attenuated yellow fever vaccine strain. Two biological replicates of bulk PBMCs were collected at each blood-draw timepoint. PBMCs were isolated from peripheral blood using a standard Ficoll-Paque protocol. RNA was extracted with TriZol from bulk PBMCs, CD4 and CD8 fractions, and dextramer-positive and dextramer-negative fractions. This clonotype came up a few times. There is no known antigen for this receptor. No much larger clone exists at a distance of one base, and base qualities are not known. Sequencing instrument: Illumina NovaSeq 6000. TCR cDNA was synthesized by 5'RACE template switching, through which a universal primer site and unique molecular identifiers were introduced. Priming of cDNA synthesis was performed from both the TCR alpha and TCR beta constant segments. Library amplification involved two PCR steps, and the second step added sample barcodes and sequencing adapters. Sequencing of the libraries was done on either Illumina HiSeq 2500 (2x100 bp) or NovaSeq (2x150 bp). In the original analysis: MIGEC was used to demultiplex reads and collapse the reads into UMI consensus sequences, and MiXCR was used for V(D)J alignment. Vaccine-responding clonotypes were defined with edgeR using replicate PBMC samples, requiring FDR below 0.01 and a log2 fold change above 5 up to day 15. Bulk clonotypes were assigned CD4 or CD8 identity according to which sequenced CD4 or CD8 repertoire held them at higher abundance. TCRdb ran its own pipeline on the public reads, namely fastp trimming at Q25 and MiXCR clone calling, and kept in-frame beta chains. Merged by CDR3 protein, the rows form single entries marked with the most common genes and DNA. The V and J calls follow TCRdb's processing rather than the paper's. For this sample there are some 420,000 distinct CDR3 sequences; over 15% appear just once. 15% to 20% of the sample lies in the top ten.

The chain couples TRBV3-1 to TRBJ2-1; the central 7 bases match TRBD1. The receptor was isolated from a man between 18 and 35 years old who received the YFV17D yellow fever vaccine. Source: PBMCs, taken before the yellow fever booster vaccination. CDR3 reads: CASSPGRGHEQFF. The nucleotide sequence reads TGTGCCAGCAGTCCCGGAAGGGGGCACGAGCAGTTCTTC.